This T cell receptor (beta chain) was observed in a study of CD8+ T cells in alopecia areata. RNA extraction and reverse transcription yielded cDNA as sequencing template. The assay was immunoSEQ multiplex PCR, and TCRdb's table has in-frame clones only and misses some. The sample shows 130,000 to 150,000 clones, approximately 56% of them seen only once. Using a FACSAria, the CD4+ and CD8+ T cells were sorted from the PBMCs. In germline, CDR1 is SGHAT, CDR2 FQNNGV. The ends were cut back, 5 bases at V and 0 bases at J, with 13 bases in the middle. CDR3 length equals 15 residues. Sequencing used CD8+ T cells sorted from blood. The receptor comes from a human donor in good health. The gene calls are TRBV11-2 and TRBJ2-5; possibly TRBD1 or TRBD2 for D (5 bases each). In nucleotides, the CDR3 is TGTGCCAGCAGCCCCGGCCGGGACGACCAAGAGACCCAGTACTTC. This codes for CASSPGRDDQETQYF.